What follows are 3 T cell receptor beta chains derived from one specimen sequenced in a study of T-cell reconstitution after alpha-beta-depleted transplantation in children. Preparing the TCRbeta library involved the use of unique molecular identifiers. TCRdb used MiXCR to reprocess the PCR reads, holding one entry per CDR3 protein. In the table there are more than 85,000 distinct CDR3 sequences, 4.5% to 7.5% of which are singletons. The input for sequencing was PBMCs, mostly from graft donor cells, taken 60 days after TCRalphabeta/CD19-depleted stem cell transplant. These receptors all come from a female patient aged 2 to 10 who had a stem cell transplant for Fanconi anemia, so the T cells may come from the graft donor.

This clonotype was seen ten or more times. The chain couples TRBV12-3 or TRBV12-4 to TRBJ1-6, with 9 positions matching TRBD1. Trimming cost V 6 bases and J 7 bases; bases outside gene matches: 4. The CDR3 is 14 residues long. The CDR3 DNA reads TGTGCCAGCAGGGGAGGGACAGGGAATTCACCCCTCCACTTT. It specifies CASRGGTGNSPLHF.

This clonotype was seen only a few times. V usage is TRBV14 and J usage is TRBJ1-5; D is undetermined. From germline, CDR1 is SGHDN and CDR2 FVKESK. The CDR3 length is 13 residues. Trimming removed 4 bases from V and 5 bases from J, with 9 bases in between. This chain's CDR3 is CASSLGPDQPQHF. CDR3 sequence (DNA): TGTGCCAGCAGCCTCGGACCGGATCAGCCCCAGCATTTT.

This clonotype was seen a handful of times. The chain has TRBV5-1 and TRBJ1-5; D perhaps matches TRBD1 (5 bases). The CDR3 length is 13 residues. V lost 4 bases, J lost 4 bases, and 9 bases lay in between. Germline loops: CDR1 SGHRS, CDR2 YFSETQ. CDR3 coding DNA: TGCGCCAGCAGCATAGGGGTAAATCAGCCCCAGCATTTT. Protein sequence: CASSIGVNQPQHF.